This T cell receptor (beta chain) stems from a study of OX40 agonist ivuxolimab in advanced cancers. Profiled with immunoSEQ multiplex PCR; TCRdb holds only in-frame clones, not every one. The profile shows 75,000 to 90,000 clones, 89% of them singletons. Study results and limitations: Expanded clones belonging to CD8+ T cells outnumbered, on average, those of CD4+.

As for this clone: Its antigen is still unknown.

Germline V gene lookup returns CDR1 SGHRS and CDR2 YFSETQ. The V end was cut by 1 base, the J end by 5 bases, with 9 bases between. This CDR3 is built from 13 residues. The sequences come from CD4+ or CD8+ T cells sorted from blood, collected in a trial of the OX40 agonist ivuxolimab. This receptor was taken from an adult with an advanced solid tumor such as melanoma, head and neck, liver or kidney cancer. V is TRBV5-1 and J is TRBJ2-5; D ambiguous. CDR3 nucleotides: TGCGCCAGCAGCTTGTTGGGCCTTGAGACCCAGTACTTC. It encodes CASSLLGLETQYF.